This TCR beta chain was identified in a study of blood T cell repertoires in COVID-19. V shed 4 bases, J shed 1 base, and the junction held 10 bases outside the gene matches. This CDR3 region has 16 residues. Per the germline V gene, CDR1 is SGHRS and CDR2 is YFSETQ. Two negative PCRs, clearance, or symptom resolution characterized the recovered Cohort 3 donors. Method: immunoSEQ multiplex PCR; TCRdb's copy keeps in-frame clones and lacks some. The table shows 200,000 to 300,000 clones, with 86% occurring only once. Sequencing was carried out using PBMCs or T cells enriched from blood (not recorded which). The clonotype was recovered from a woman in her 50s who had recovered from COVID-19. This chain connects TRBV5-1 to TRBJ1-1, with 7 bases aligning to TRBD1. The CDR3 nucleotides read TGCGCCAGCAGCCGGGATGGGACAGCAGCGAACACTGAAGCTTTCTTT. It encodes CASSRDGTAANTEAFF.